One and the same sample provided the 25 T cell receptor beta chains below, sequenced in a study of blood T cells in healthy people across ages. The use of a sample-barcoded 5' primer and a J-beta primer mix characterized a second PCR of about 6 to 12 cycles. TCRdb re-derived calls from the 5' RACE reads in MiXCR, one entry per CDR3 protein. In the table there are 550,000 to 700,000 distinct CDR3 sequences, 27% of which are singletons. The sequencing sample was made of blood. The receptors were gathered from a woman aged 70-85 years in good health.

This clonotype was counted a few times. The chain employs TRBV19 and TRBJ2-7, with 9 bases that match TRBD1. Losses at the gene ends were 8 bases for V and 2 bases for J; bases not matched to a gene: 7. The CDR3 contains 14 residues. Germline V gives CDR1 LNHDA, CDR2 SQIVND (reference sequence). CDR3 region: CASGRTGVTYEQYF. The CDR3 nucleotides are TGTGCCAGTGGACGGACAGGGGTCACCTACGAGCAGTACTTC.

The genes are TRBV7-9 and TRBJ2-1, with 8 bases aligning to TRBD2. CDR1 and CDR2 from the germline V gene are SEHNR and FQNEAQ (reference sequence). The V segment lost 3 bases and the J segment 8 bases; nucleotides outside the gene matches: 3. CDR3 length: 13 amino acids. The CDR3 protein is CASSLKLADEQFF. CDR3 sequence (DNA): TGTGCCAGCAGCTTGAAACTAGCGGATGAGCAGTTCTTC.

CDR3 loop: CASSQDDVAGTGELFF. For the CDR3, the DNA is TGTGCCAGCAGCCAAGACGACGTAGCGGGGACCGGGGAGCTGTTTTTT. This rearrangement joins TRBV3-1 to TRBJ2-2; 8 nucleotides line up with TRBD2. CDR1 is LGHDT, CDR2 YNNKEL, per germline (reference sequence). The CDR3 length is 16 residues. V trimming: 0 bases; J trimming: 5 bases; junction bases outside the gene matches: 5.

This clonotype was recorded at least ten times. The chain joins TRBV7-3 to TRBJ1-1; tentatively, D is TRBD1 (6 bases). CDR3 length: 14 residues. V lost 2 bases and J lost 1, with 8 bases in between. Per germline, CDR1 SGHTA and CDR2 FQGTGA. The CDR3 DNA sequence: TGTGCCAGCAGCTTACAACAGGGGAACACTGAAGCTTTCTTT. Amino acids: CASSLQQGNTEAFF.

The gene calls are TRBV5-1 and TRBJ2-5; 7 bases are shared with TRBD1. The CDR3 runs to 14 residues. The V gene's germline CDR1 is SGHRS and CDR2 YFSETQ. The V gene end was trimmed by 3 bases and the J gene end by 4 bases; junction bases not matched to a gene: 6. The CDR3 DNA is TGCGCCAGCAGCTCGACGACAGGGAGAGAGACCCAGTACTTC. This translates into CASSSTTGRETQYF.

V is TRBV6-2 or TRBV6-3 and J is TRBJ1-5; D gene unclear. V was trimmed by 11 bases and J by 1 base, leaving 18 bases between them. The CDR3 contains 15 residues. Germline loops: CDR1 MNHEY, CDR2 SVGEGT. CDR3 bases: TGTGCCGCCAGGAGGGCCGCCCTCAGCAATCAGCCCCAGCATTTT. It specifies CAARRAALSNQPQHF.

The sample holds a few counts of this clonotype. The rearrangement uses TRBV5-1 and TRBJ2-1; D ambiguous. The DNA end is a closer match to TRBJ2-5, so the J assignment may be wrong. This CDR3 comprises 13 residues. The germline V gene has CDR1 SGHRS and CDR2 YFSETQ. The CDR3 sequence: CASSLEFGETQYF. The CDR3 bases are TGCGCCAGCAGCCTGGAATTCGGGGAGACCCAGTACTTC.

The chain employs TRBV7-2 and TRBJ2-5, with D maybe TRBD2 (6 bases). V lost 2 bases, J lost 4 bases, and 14 bases lay in between. CDR1 is SGHTA and CDR2 is FQGNSA in the germline V gene. This CDR3 spans 15 amino acids. The CDR3 DNA is TGTGCCAGCAGCTTAAGTGGAGGGTCGGTAGAGACCCAGTACTTC. Its protein is CASSLSGGSVETQYF.

V is TRBV12-5 and J is TRBJ1-1, with D possibly matching TRBD1 (6 bases). V dropped 8 bases and J dropped 3 bases, with 13 bases sitting between them. Germline V gene data show CDR1 as LGHNT and CDR2 as FRNRAP. The CDR3 spans 13 residues. The CDR3 DNA reads TGTGCTAGTACCCTCGACAGGTACACTGAAGCTTTCTTT. Amino acid sequence: CASTLDRYTEAFF.

The chain uses TRBV7-3 and TRBJ2-1; possibly TRBD1 for D (5 bases). V lost 5 bases and J 16 bases, leaving 21 bases between the germline ends. The CDR3 covers 13 residues. Germline V gene sequence: CDR1 SGHTA, CDR2 FQGTGA. The CDR3 region is CASSRHQGSLAFF. The CDR3, as DNA: TGTGCCAGCAGCCGTCACCAGGGCTCGCTTGCCTTCTTC.

Only a few counts were recorded for this clonotype. This CDR3 is missing its conserved last phenylalanine or tryptophan, likely due to a read error. The chain is built from TRBV7-2 and TRBJ2-5; a weak D match, TRBD2 (5 bases). TRBJ2-1 matches the DNA end more closely, so the J call is doubtful. From germline, CDR1 is SGHTA and CDR2 FQGNSA. The CDR3 extends over 14 amino acids. The chain's CDR3 is CASSLDAGRNEQFL. CDR3 sequence (DNA): TGTGCCAGCAGCTTGGACGCGGGTCGGAATGAGCAGTTCCTC.

This clonotype came up once. The chain couples TRBV20-1 to TRBJ2-1; D may correspond to TRBD1 or TRBD2 (5 bases each). The V end was cut by 3 bases, the J end by 0 bases, with 9 bases between. The CDR3 sequence is 14 residues long. Looked up from germline, CDR1 is DFQATT and CDR2 is SNEGSKA (reference sequence). CDR3 sequence reads: CSASGALSYNEQFF. The DNA for the CDR3 is TGCAGTGCTAGCGGGGCCCTCTCCTACAATGAGCAGTTCTTC.

This sequence joins TRBV7-2 and TRBJ2-5; TRBD1 matches 9 bases. Germline V gene data show CDR1 as SGHTA and CDR2 as FQGNSA. This CDR3 region has 15 residues. The V and J ends lost 2 bases and 5 bases, in that order; junction bases with no gene match: 6. In DNA, the CDR3 is TGTGCCAGCAGCTTACAGGGACAGGGTGGGGAGACCCAGTACTTC. It codes for CASSLQGQGGETQYF.

The chain joins TRBV5-1 to TRBJ2-5; D assignment may be TRBD1 or TRBD2 (6 bases each). Per germline, CDR1 SGHRS and CDR2 YFSETQ. The CDR3 has 15 amino acids. Trimming removed 2 bases from V and 3 bases from J, with 14 bases in between. The CDR3 region is CASSLGGPAKETQYF. In DNA form, the CDR3 reads TGCGCCAGCAGCTTAGGGGGGCCCGCGAAAGAGACCCAGTACTTC.

This clonotype turned up a few times. The rearrangement uses TRBV7-9 and TRBJ1-2, with D possibly matching TRBD1 (6 bases). V lost 5 bases and J lost 12, with 31 bases in between. Per germline, CDR1 SEHNR and CDR2 FQNEAQ (reference sequence). The CDR3 spans 17 residues. CDR3 loop: CASSLSPHRVPGLGNTF. CDR3 in DNA: TGTGCCAGCAGCCTATCCCCGCACAGGGTGCCTGGTTTGGGGAACACCTTC.

Of note for this clonotype: Its ends do not fully match the called genes, so a read error is possible. This chain connects TRBV9 to TRBJ2-1; tentatively, D is TRBD1 or TRBD2 (6 bases each). The CDR3 loop spans 15 amino acids. Germline CDR1 and CDR2: SGDLS and YYNGEE. Here the CDR3 DNA reads TGTGCCAGTAGCGTAGAGGGGGGCACCTACAATGAGCAGTTCTTC. It encodes CASSVEGGTYNEQFF.

This clonotype has more than one count but fewer than ten. The chain employs TRBV4-1 and TRBJ2-1, with D unclear. Germline loops: CDR1 MGHRA, CDR2 YSYEKL. This CDR3 has 14 amino acids. V shed 0 bases and J shed 5 bases, with 8 bases lying between them. CDR3 in DNA: TGCGCCAGCAGCCAAGAAGTGGGTGACAATGAGCAGTTCTTC. As protein: CASSQEVGDNEQFF.

Comments on this clonotype: The germline gene is not matched at one end of the junction; a read error may be the cause. This chain uses TRBV7-7 with TRBJ2-6; unclear D gene. This CDR3 has 16 amino acids. The germline V gene has CDR1 SSHAT and CDR2 FNYEAQ (reference sequence). The CDR3: CASSLGSGSGANVLTF. CDR3 sequence (DNA): TGTGCTAGCAGCTTAGGGTCAGGCTCTGGGGCCAACGTCCTGACTTTC.

The genes are TRBV20-1 and TRBJ1-3, with D perhaps TRBD1 (5 bases). The germline V gene encodes CDR1 DFQATT and CDR2 SNEGSKA (reference sequence). V shed 2 bases and J shed 3 bases, with 8 bases lying between them. This CDR3 has 13 amino acids. The CDR3 reads CSARWGSGNTIYF. The CDR3, as DNA: TGCAGTGCTAGATGGGGGAGTGGAAACACCATATATTTT.

This chain links TRBV5-1 with TRBJ2-7; maybe TRBD1 (6 bases). The germline gives CDR1 SGHRS, CDR2 YFSETQ. The CDR3 runs 13 residues. V was cut by 4 bases and J by 3 bases, with 11 bases left in between. This CDR3 reads CASSTDSGYEQYF. CDR3 nucleotides: TGCGCCAGCAGCACGGACAGTGGCTACGAGCAGTACTTC.

This chain joins TRBV3-1 and TRBJ2-5; D remains unclear. The J call is in doubt because the DNA end fits TRBJ2-7 better. Looked up from germline, CDR1 is LGHDT and CDR2 is YNNKEL (reference sequence). The CDR3 has 14 amino acids. The CDR3 reads CASSLYMDPYEQYF. In DNA form, the CDR3 reads TGTGCCAGCAGCCTTTACATGGACCCATACGAGCAGTACTTC.

This clonotype was detected only a few times. The chain couples TRBV7-9 to TRBJ1-1; 7 nucleotides match TRBD1. CDR3 length: 13 amino acids. J was trimmed by 4 bases and V by 5 bases; bases with no gene match: 4. Germline V lookup: CDR1 SEHNR, CDR2 FQNEAQ (reference sequence). DNA for the CDR3: TGTGCCAGCAGCCAGGGGGACCCCACTGAAGCTTTCTTT. Its translation is CASSQGDPTEAFF.

Only a few counts were recorded for this clonotype. One end of the junction fails to match germline, which may point to a read error. This chain links TRBV4-3 with TRBJ2-3; D possibly corresponds to TRBD1 (5 bases). The CDR3 length is 17 residues. CDR1 LGHNA and CDR2 YSLEER come from the germline V gene. Here the CDR3 reads CASSQDKGSTRTGTQYF. CDR3 nucleotides: TGCGCCAGCAGCCAAGATAAGGGCTCCACCCGCACAGGTACGCAGTATTTT.

This clonotype was seen a few times. V is TRBV5-6 and J is TRBJ1-6; D remains unclear. Trimming removed 6 bases at V and 10 bases at J, with 14 bases between. Germline V CDR1 and CDR2: SGHDT, YYEEEE. The CDR3 length is 13 residues. The CDR3 here is CASTASGLSPLHF. The CDR3 coding sequence is TGTGCCAGCACCGCGTCCGGTTTATCACCCCTCCACTTT.

Turning to this clonotype: One junction end disagrees with the germline gene, perhaps due to a read error. The chain recombines TRBV9 with TRBJ2-7; 10 bases align to TRBD2. The germline V gene has CDR1 SGDLS and CDR2 YYNGEE. The CDR3 is made up of 15 amino acids. CDR3: CASSVGLAGAYEQHF. The DNA for the CDR3 is TGTGCCAGCAGCGTTGGGCTAGCGGGGGCCTACGAGCAGCACTTC.